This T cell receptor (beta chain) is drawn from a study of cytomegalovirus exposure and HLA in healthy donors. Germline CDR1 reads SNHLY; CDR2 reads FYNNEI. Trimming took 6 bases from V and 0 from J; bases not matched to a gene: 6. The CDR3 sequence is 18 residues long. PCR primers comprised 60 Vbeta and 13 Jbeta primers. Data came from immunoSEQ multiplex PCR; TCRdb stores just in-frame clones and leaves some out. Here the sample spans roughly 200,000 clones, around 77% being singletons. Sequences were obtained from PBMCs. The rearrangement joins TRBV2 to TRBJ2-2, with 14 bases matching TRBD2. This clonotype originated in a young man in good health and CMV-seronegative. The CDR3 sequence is CASRRRLAGGPNTGELFF. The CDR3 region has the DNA TGTGCCAGCAGGCGCCGACTAGCGGGAGGGCCGAACACCGGGGAGCTGTTTTTT.